These T cell receptor beta chains were read from a single sample in a study of regulatory T cells in long-lasting Graves disease. Using its own MiXCR run on the multiplex PCR reads, TCRdb lists one record per CDR3 protein. There are around 450,000 distinct CDR3 sequences in the sample; around a fifth occur only once, and 7% to 9% lies in the top ten. The sample here was peripheral blood mononuclear cells (PBMCs), taken when the disease was refractory, from a patient treated with antithyroid drugs. The source of these receptors is a female donor with Graves disease. Each CDR3 is given with its conserved first and last residue. Fields, in order: D gene, J gene, clone size, V gene, CDR3 protein, CDR3 DNA. A D gene is named only where the DNA matches it firmly. Clone size is shown for a subset of rows, as once, few, many or a class of expanded clone.

>.|TRBJ1-5|.|TRBV20-1
CSARDMGGLRRGNQPQHF
TGCAGTGCTAGAGACATGGGGGGGCTCAGGCGAGGCAATCAGCCCCAGCATTTT
>TRBD1|TRBJ1-6|.|TRBV29-1
CSVNTGQSEAGYSPLHF
TGCAGCGTAAACACGGGACAGTCTGAAGCGGGATACTCACCCCTCCACTTT
>TRBD1|TRBJ1-6|many|TRBV12-3/TRBV12-4
CASSQEDRGHSPLHF
TGTGCCAGCAGCCAAGAAGACAGGGGCCATTCACCCCTCCACTTT
>.|TRBJ2-7|.|TRBV20-1
CSARMGGGHEQYF
TGCAGTGCTAGAATGGGGGGCGGCCACGAGCAGTACTTC
>TRBD1|TRBJ1-5|.|TRBV19
CASSIGLDRGVRNQPQHF
TGTGCCAGTAGTATCGGTCTGGACAGGGGCGTTCGGAATCAGCCCCAGCATTTT
>TRBD1|TRBJ1-5|few|TRBV6-2/TRBV6-3
CASSGRDRAFGEPQHF
TGTGCCAGCAGTGGAAGAGACAGGGCGTTTGGGGAGCCCCAGCATTTT
>TRBD2|TRBJ2-7|.|TRBV30
CAWRTSGSYEQYF
TGTGCCTGGAGGACTAGCGGGAGCTACGAGCAGTACTTC
>.|TRBJ2-2|few|TRBV6-2/TRBV6-3
CASSYRNDNGELFF
TGTGCCAGCAGTTACCGAAACGATAACGGGGAGCTGTTTTTT
>.|TRBJ2-7|few|TRBV30
CAWSTGHEQYF
TGTGCCTGGAGTACAGGGCACGAGCAGTACTTC
>.|TRBJ1-1|many|TRBV2
CASSGSRVAFF
TGTGCCAGCAGTGGAAGCAGGGTGGCTTTCTTT
>TRBD1|TRBJ2-7|.|TRBV28
CASSLTPDRVYEQYF
TGTGCCAGCAGTTTAACTCCGGACAGGGTCTACGAGCAGTACTTC
>TRBD1|TRBJ1-1|few|TRBV7-9
CASSYLTGALNTEAFF
TGTGCCAGCAGCTACTTGACAGGGGCGTTGAACACTGAAGCTTTCTTT
>.|TRBJ1-5|many|TRBV2
CASSERSFYSNQPQHF
TGTGCCAGCAGTGAACGATCATTCTATAGCAATCAGCCCCAGCATTTT
>.|TRBJ2-7|few|TRBV10-3
CAILGAAYEQYF
TGTGCCATACTGGGGGCCGCCTACGAGCAGTACTTC
>.|TRBJ1-5|few|TRBV6-1
CASSAPGGSQPQHF
TGTGCCAGCAGTGCCCCGGGGGGGTCACAGCCCCAGCATTTT